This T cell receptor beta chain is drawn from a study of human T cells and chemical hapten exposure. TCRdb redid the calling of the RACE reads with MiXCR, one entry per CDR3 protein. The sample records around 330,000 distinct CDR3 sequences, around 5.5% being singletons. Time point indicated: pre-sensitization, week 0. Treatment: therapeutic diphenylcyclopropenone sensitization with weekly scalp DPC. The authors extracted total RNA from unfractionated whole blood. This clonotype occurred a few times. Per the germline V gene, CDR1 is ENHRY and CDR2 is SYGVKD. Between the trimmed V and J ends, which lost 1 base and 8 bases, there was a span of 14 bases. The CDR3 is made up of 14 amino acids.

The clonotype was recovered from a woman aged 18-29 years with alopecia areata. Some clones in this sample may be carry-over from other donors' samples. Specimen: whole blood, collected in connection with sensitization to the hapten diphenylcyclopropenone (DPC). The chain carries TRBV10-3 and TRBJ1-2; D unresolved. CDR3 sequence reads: CAISELSTTEGYTF. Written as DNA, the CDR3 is TGTGCCATCAGTGAGTTATCGACAACCGAAGGCTACACCTTC.